The source of this TCR beta chain is a study of shared clonotypes between healthy human individuals. General observations from the study: Around 5% was the fraction of naive CD4 clonotypes found shared across a few donors.

Trimming stripped 3 bases from V and 6 bases from J, with 18 bases between. This CDR3 spans 15 amino acids. Germline V lookup: CDR1 SGDLS, CDR2 YYNGEE. Healthy HIV-negative adults without recent acute infections or vaccinations served as donors. Sequencing was at deep level. Sequencing was performed with immunoSEQ multiplex PCR; in TCRdb, only in-frame clones are kept and a portion is missing. The sample holds fewer than 1.4 million clones; 78% are singletons and the top ten take roughly 0.62%. This clone was picked up one time. The antigen remains unidentified. Sequenced sample: memory CD4+ T cells from PBMCs. Subset specified: CD45RA-negative fraction. This TCR came from a man younger than 35 in good health. Some clones in this sample may be carry-over from other donors' samples. The chain links TRBV9 to TRBJ1-1, with no clear D. The CDR3 loop is CASSAGFVGLPEAFF. In DNA form, the CDR3 reads TGTGCCAGCAGCGCCGGTTTTGTGGGCCTCCCTGAAGCTTTCTTT.